The clone carrying this T cell receptor beta chain has only one observation. As yet, its antigen is unknown. V shed 3 bases and J shed 2 bases, with 14 bases lying between them. CDR1 MDHEN and CDR2 SYDVKM come from the germline V gene. CDR3 size: 16 residues. Genomic DNA of unsorted samples came from 85 million to 90 million PBMCs. This sample stems from a study of shared clonotypes between healthy human individuals. Broader study findings: Sampling covered nothing but blood. Tissue TCR repertoires likely differ from those found in blood.

A deep-level run was used for the assay. Profiled with immunoSEQ multiplex PCR; TCRdb holds only in-frame clones, not every one. The repertoire holds 520,000 or so clones, with 79% as singletons. The TCR comes from a woman aged 40 to 49 in good health. Some clones in this sample may be carry-over from other donors' samples. The sequenced sample consisted of PBMCs. The chain recombines TRBV28 with TRBJ2-1; D tentatively fits TRBD1 or TRBD2 (5 bases each). CDR3 in amino acids: CASSFQMGTAYNEQFF. The DNA for the CDR3 is TGTGCCAGCAGTTTTCAGATGGGGACGGCCTACAATGAGCAGTTCTTC. Filled out from reference TRBV28 and TRBJ2-1, the complete variable domain reads DVKVTQSSRYLVKRTGEKVFLECVQDMDHENMFWYRQDPGLGLRLIYFSYDVKMKEKGDIPEGYSVSREKKERFSLILESASTNQTSMYLCASSFQMGTAYNEQFFGPGTRLTVL.